This TCR beta chain is from a study of shared clonotypes between healthy human individuals. TCRdb keeps only in-frame clones here, not all; method: immunoSEQ multiplex PCR. The table lists around 1.5 million clones, nearly 99% of them singletons. V lost 2 bases to trimming and J lost 8 bases, with 12 bases between them. Germline loops: CDR1 SGHAT, CDR2 FQNNGV. CDR3 length equals 13 residues. The origin of this receptor is a man aged 25 to 40 in good health. Sequencing was carried out using naive CD4+ T cells sorted from blood. Subset reported: CD45RA+ positively selected. The chain joins TRBV11-2 to TRBJ1-2, with unresolved D. The CDR3, as DNA: TGTGCCAGCAGCTTATTTCAGATTCTGGGCTACACCTTC. Its protein product is CASSLFQILGYTF.